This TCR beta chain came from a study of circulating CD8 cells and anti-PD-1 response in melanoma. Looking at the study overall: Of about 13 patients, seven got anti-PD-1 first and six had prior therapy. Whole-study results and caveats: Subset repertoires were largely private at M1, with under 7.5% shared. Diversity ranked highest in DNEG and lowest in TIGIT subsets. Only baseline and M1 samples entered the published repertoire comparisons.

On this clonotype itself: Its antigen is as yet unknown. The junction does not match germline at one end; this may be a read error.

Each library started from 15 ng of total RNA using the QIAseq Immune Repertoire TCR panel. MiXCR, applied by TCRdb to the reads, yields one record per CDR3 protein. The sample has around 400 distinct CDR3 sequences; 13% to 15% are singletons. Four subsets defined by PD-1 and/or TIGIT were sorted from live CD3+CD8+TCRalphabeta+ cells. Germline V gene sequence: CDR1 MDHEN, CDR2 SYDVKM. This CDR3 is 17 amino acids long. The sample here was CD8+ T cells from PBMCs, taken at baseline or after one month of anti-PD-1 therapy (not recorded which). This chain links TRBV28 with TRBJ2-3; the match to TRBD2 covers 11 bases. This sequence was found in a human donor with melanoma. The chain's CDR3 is CASRFRASGRITDTQYF. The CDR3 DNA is TGTGCCAGCCGATTCAGGGCTAGCGGGAGGATTACAGATACGCAGTACTTT.